These 21 T cell receptor beta chains originate from one sample sequenced in a study of blood T cell repertoires in COVID-19. Here immunoSEQ multiplex PCR was the method, and the copy in TCRdb shows in-frame clones only, minus some. The sample consists of 150,000 or so clones, roughly 80% of them appearing once. Sequenced input: peripheral blood. These receptors were taken from an elderly man with acute or convalescent COVID-19.

This chain joins TRBV21-1 and TRBJ1-1; the D call in the table, TRBD1, was not verified against the DNA. TRBV21-1 is a documented pseudogene. The CDR3 runs to 15 residues. DNA for the CDR3: TGTGCCAGCAGCCCCCACAGGGGCCGGAACACTGAAGCTTTCTTT. Translation gives CASSPHRGRNTEAFF.

The V gene is TRBV27, the J gene TRBJ2-2; 8 nucleotides match TRBD1. Germline trimming cut 5 bases from V and 1 base from J; bases unmatched to any gene: 9. Germline values: CDR1 MNHEY, CDR2 SMNVEV (reference sequence). CDR3 length equals 17 residues. DNA of the CDR3: TGTGCCAGCAGTACCCCCGAGACAGGGGTGAACACCGGGGAGCTGTTTTTT. Its protein product is CASSTPETGVNTGELFF.

The count of this clone is one. The chain uses TRBV5-1 and TRBJ2-6; the match to TRBD1 covers 9 bases. The CDR3 consists of 15 residues. The germline CDR1 and CDR2 sequences are SGHRS and YFSETQ. J lost 3 bases, V lost 4 bases, and 2 bases had no gene match. CDR3 in amino acids: CASSDRGFGANVLTF. The CDR3 DNA reads TGCGCCAGCAGCGACAGGGGGTTTGGGGCCAACGTCCTGACTTTC.

The genes are TRBV2 and TRBJ1-1; D not certain. Trimming stripped 7 bases from V and 1 base from J, with 16 bases between. The CDR3 covers 15 residues. CDR1 and CDR2 from the germline V gene are SNHLY and FYNNEI. CDR3 DNA: TGTGCCAGCATGGCGAGGCGGGGTGGGAACACTGAAGCTTTCTTT. This codes for CASMARRGGNTEAFF.

J is TRBJ1-6 and V is TRBV19; TRBD1 is a possible D gene (5 bases). CDR1 and CDR2 (germline): LNHDA, SQIVND (reference sequence). V lost 9 bases and J 0 bases, leaving 18 bases between the germline ends. This CDR3 has 17 amino acids. CDR3 protein: CARKQGFVSSYNSPLHF. CDR3 nucleotides: TGTGCCAGGAAGCAGGGTTTTGTATCCTCCTATAATTCACCCCTCCACTTT.

The chain uses TRBV4-2 and TRBJ1-2, with 10 bases identical to TRBD1. V was pared by 0 bases and J by 4 bases, with 8 bases of the junction left unmatched. The germline gives CDR1 LGHNA, CDR2 YNFKEQ. The CDR3 is 17 amino acids. CDR3 in DNA: TGTGCCAGCAGCCAAGATGCGACAGGGGGCGCTGGCTATGGCTACACCTTC. It is translated as CASSQDATGGAGYGYTF.

This chain links TRBV7-2 with TRBJ2-2; 8 bases are a match to TRBD1. V shed 2 bases, J shed 4 bases, and the junction held 6 bases outside the gene matches. Germline lookup yields CDR1 SGHTA and CDR2 FQGNSA. This CDR3 is built from 16 residues. The CDR3: CASSLRPQGVTGELFF. CDR3 bases: TGTGCCAGCAGCTTAAGGCCACAGGGGGTCACCGGGGAGCTGTTTTTT.

This clone was seen a handful of times. The chain employs TRBV7-9 and TRBJ2-7, with 10 bases aligning to TRBD1. This CDR3 contains 14 residues. J lost 4 bases, V lost 4 bases, and 4 bases had no gene match. Germline V gives CDR1 SEHNR, CDR2 FQNEAQ (reference sequence). For the CDR3, the DNA is TGTGCCAGCAGCTCTCGGACAGGGGGGTACGAGCAGTACTTC. Its translation is CASSSRTGGYEQYF.

V is TRBV4-3 and J is TRBJ1-1; possibly TRBD1 for D (5 bases). The V end was cut by 0 bases, the J end by 0 bases, with 5 bases between. Per germline, CDR1 LGHNA and CDR2 YSLEER. There are 14 residues in the CDR3. CDR3 protein: CASSQEGVNTEAFF. The CDR3 region has the DNA TGCGCCAGCAGCCAAGAAGGGGTGAACACTGAAGCTTTCTTT.

As concerns this clone: The same CDR3 arises from other DNA sequences in this sample as well. This chain joins TRBV5-1 and TRBJ2-6; D gene ambiguous. Trimming left V 0 bases short and J 0 bases short, with 4 bases between. CDR1 and CDR2 (germline): SGHRS, YFSETQ. The CDR3 is 15 residues long. The CDR3 sequence is CASSLAGSGANVLTF. CDR3 DNA sequence: TGCGCCAGCAGCTTGGCCGGCTCTGGGGCCAACGTCCTGACTTTC. The full variable domain, its missing parts supplied by reference TRBV5-1 and TRBJ2-6, is KAGVTQTPRYLIKTRGQQVTLSCSPISGHRSVSWYQQTPGQGLQFLFEYFSETQRNKGNFPGRFSGRQFSNSRSEMNVSTLELGDSALYLCASSLAGSGANVLTFGAGSRLTVL.

V gene TRBV19 combines with J gene TRBJ2-2; D is possibly TRBD2 (5 bases). The germline V gene encodes CDR1 LNHDA and CDR2 SQIVND (reference sequence). Trimming stripped 3 bases from V and 6 bases from J, with 20 bases between. The CDR3 length is 17 residues. CDR3 nucleotides: TGTGCCAGTAGTATGAGGGCATTCGGTTTTTTTCCCGGGGAGCTGTTTTTT. This encodes CASSMRAFGFFPGELFF.

The chain recombines TRBV7-2 with TRBJ2-3, with D unclear. CDR3 length: 13 amino acids. Germline assignment: CDR1 SGHTA and CDR2 FQGNSA. Trimming took 5 bases from V and 4 from J, leaving 10 bases between them. As DNA, the CDR3 is TGTGCCAGCAGCCCCCTCCCGGCAGATACGCAGTATTTT. This sequence encodes CASSPLPADTQYF.

This clone turned up a few times. CDR3 amino acids: CASSFSQVSYNEQFF. The CDR3 DNA reads TGTGCCAGCAGTTTTTCTCAGGTCTCCTACAATGAGCAGTTCTTC. V and J are TRBV27 and TRBJ2-1; no clear D. The CDR3 length is 15 residues. Germline assignment: CDR1 MNHEY and CDR2 SMNVEV (reference sequence). Trimming pared 3 bases from V and 0 bases from J, leaving 9 bases between.

The chain recombines TRBV18 with TRBJ2-6; 10 bases line up with TRBD1. The V segment lost 1 base and the J segment 0 bases; nucleotides outside the gene matches: 3. The CDR3 is 18 residues long. Per the germline V gene, CDR1 is KGHSH and CDR2 is LQKENI. In DNA form, the CDR3 reads TGTGCCAGCTCACCACTGGGACAGGGGACCTCTGGGGCCAACGTCCTGACTTTC. Residues: CASSPLGQGTSGANVLTF.

As concerns this clone: Distinct nucleotide sequences in the sample also encode this CDR3. V gene TRBV5-4 combines with J gene TRBJ1-1; 9 bases map to TRBD1. Germline assignment: CDR1 SGHNT and CDR2 YYREEE (reference sequence). The junction had 2 bases not matched to a gene; V was cut back by 4 bases and J by 1 base. The CDR3 spans 14 residues. CDR3 sequence reads: CASSRDRANTEAFF. Written as DNA, the CDR3 is TGTGCCAGCAGCAGGGACAGGGCGAACACTGAAGCTTTCTTT.

This chain uses TRBV6-5 with TRBJ1-1; the D is unclear. Germline CDR1 and CDR2: MNHEY and SVGAGI. The CDR3 has 14 residues. Deletions cut 6 bases from V and 3 bases from J, with 14 bases between. Here the CDR3 DNA reads TGTGCCAGCAGGCCGGCCGGTACAGACACTGAAGCTTTCTTT. Encoded protein: CASRPAGTDTEAFF.

The chain joins TRBV30 to TRBJ1-1, with 9 positions matching TRBD1. CDR1 GTSNPN and CDR2 SVGIG come from the germline V gene (reference sequence). V lost 3 bases to trimming and J lost 6 bases; unmatched junction nucleotides: 11. This CDR3 comprises 15 residues. CDR3 nucleotides: TGTGCCTGGAGCGCGTTACAGGGGGCAAGGGCTGAAGCTTTCTTT. It codes for CAWSALQGARAEAFF.

This chain connects TRBV30 to TRBJ1-5; 8 bases are shared with TRBD1. Trimming removed 4 bases from V and 7 bases from J; junction bases left unmatched: 9. CDR3 size: 14 residues. The germline V gene encodes CDR1 GTSNPN and CDR2 SVGIG (reference sequence). CDR3 bases: TGTGCCTGGAACGGACAGGGAGTGGGGCAGCCCCAGCATTTT. Translating it yields CAWNGQGVGQPQHF.

This clone was seen a handful of times. This chain uses TRBV10-2 with TRBJ1-1, with D possibly TRBD1 on 6 matching bases. CDR3 length: 17 amino acids. Trimming took 3 bases from V and 1 from J, leaving 18 bases between them. Germline CDR1 and CDR2: WSHSY and SAAADI. The CDR3 DNA sequence: TGCGCCAGCAGTGATCCCGGGGGGCGGGGTGGGAACACTGAAGCTTTCTTT. This encodes CASSDPGGRGGNTEAFF.

This chain uses TRBV28 with TRBJ1-6; TRBD1 agrees at 7 bases. CDR3 length equals 13 residues. The V gene's germline CDR1 is MDHEN and CDR2 SYDVKM. V dropped 6 bases and J dropped 5; count of bases not matched to a gene: 1. The CDR3 here is CASRGQDNSPLHF. The CDR3 DNA is TGTGCCAGCAGAGGACAGGATAATTCACCCCTCCACTTT.

This sequence joins TRBV7-3 and TRBJ1-1; possibly TRBD1 for D (6 bases). V was clipped by 6 bases and J by 1 base, with 18 bases between them. Germline CDR1 and CDR2: SGHTA and FQGTGA. The CDR3 extends over 16 amino acids. The CDR3 region has the DNA TGTGCCAGCAGACTTCTAGGGACAACAGCGAACACTGAAGCTTTCTTT. Protein sequence: CASRLLGTTANTEAFF.